A selection of T cell receptor beta chains follows, all from one sample in a study of T cells in Graves' hyperthyroidism and ophthalmopathy. A single record per CDR3 protein comes from TCRdb applying MiXCR to the multiplex PCR reads. Among approximately 530,000 distinct CDR3 sequences listed, over 15% were seen once. Sequencing was performed on blood. The receptors shown here come from a young woman with Graves' hyperthyroidism. The CDR3 runs from the conserved cysteine through the conserved F or W. The D gene is left open where the match is weak. Clone size is stated in some rows and not others, as once, few, many or a class when expanded.

j_call clone_size v_call d_call cdr3_nt cdr3_aa
TRBJ1-5 NA TRBV30 TRBD1 TGTGCCTGGAGTGGGGGGACAGGGTCCAATCAGCCCCAGCATTTT CAWSGGTGSNQPQHF
TRBJ2-2 many TRBV15 TRBD2 TGTGCCACCAGCAGAGAAGGCGGGAGGTGGGACGGGGAGCTGTTTTTT CATSREGGRWDGELFF
TRBJ2-2 few TRBV12-3/TRBV12-4 NA TGTGCCAGCAGTCTATTGGAGGGCGCTGGGGAGCTGTTTTTT CASSLLEGAGELFF
TRBJ1-5 few TRBV7-9 TRBD1 TGTGCCAGCAGCGCGTCGACAGGGTATCAGCCCCAGCATTTT CASSASTGYQPQHF
TRBJ2-1 few TRBV27 NA TGTGCCAGCAAGGGCCTATTCGCCTACAATGAGCAGTTCTTC CASKGLFAYNEQFF
TRBJ2-7 many TRBV2 NA TGTGCCAGCAGTAGAATGGGGGAGCAGTACTTC CASSRMGEQYF
TRBJ1-2 few TRBV10-1 NA TGCGCCAGCAGTGAGTCGCCCATTGGCGGCTACACCTTC CASSESPIGGYTF
TRBJ1-1 many TRBV29-1 TRBD1 TGCAGCGTTGAAGAGGACAGGGGCACTGAAGCTTTCTTT CSVEEDRGTEAFF
TRBJ2-5 few TRBV3-1 TRBD2 TGTGCCAGCAGCCAAACCCTAGCGGGCGGCCACGGGGTGCAAGAGACCCAGTACTTC CASSQTLAGGHGVQETQYF
TRBJ2-1 NA TRBV19 TRBD2 TGTGCCACCGGGACTAGCGGATTTTCCTACAATGAGCAGTTCTTC CATGTSGFSYNEQFF
TRBJ2-7 many TRBV6-1 NA TGTGCCAGCAGTGCACAGGCCACCTACGAGCAGTACTTC CASSAQATYEQYF
TRBJ2-1 few TRBV4-1 NA TGCGCCAGCAGGCAAATTGGGAACAATGAGCAGTTCTTC CASRQIGNNEQFF